This T cell receptor beta chain was captured by sequencing in a study of T cell responses to AZD1222 COVID-19 vaccine. Produced via immunoSEQ multiplex PCR; TCRdb's table is partial and in-frame only. The top ten hold 7.5% of the sample, which has about 92,000 clones, about 90% seen once. The CDR3 is 15 amino acids. Trimming cost V 2 bases and J 3 bases; bases outside gene matches: 0. Germline V lookup: CDR1 MGHDK, CDR2 SYGVNS. The origin of this receptor is an adult in good health. The chain combines TRBV25-1 with TRBJ2-2; 10 positions match TRBD2. This material consisted of peripheral blood, taken on day 0 of AZD1222 vaccination. The DNA of the CDR3 is TGTGCCAGCAGTGAACTAGCGGGGGACACCGGGGAGCTGTTTTTT. As protein: CASSELAGDTGELFF.